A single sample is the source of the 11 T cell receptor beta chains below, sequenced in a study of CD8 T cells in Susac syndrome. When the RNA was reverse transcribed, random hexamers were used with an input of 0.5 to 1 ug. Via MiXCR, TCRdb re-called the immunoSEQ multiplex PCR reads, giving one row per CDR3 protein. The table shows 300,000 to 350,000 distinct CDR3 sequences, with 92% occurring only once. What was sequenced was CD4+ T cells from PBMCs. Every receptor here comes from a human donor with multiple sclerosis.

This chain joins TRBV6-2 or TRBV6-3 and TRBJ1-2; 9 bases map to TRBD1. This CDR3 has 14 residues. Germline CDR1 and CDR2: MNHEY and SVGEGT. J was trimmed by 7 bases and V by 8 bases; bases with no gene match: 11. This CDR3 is CASQTGTGYSGYTF. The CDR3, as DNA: TGTGCCAGCCAGACCGGGACAGGGTACTCTGGCTACACCTTC.

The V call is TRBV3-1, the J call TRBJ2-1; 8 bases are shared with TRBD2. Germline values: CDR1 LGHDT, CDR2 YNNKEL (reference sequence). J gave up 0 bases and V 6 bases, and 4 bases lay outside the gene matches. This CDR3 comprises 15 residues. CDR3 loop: CASRPGLGSYNEQFF. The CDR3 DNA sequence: TGTGCCAGCAGACCGGGACTAGGCTCCTACAATGAGCAGTTCTTC.

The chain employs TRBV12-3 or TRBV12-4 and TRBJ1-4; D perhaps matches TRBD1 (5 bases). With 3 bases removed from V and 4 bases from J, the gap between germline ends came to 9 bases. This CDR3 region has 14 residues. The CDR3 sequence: CASSLGQLNEKLFF. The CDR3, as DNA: TGTGCCAGCAGTTTGGGGCAGCTTAATGAAAAACTGTTTTTT.

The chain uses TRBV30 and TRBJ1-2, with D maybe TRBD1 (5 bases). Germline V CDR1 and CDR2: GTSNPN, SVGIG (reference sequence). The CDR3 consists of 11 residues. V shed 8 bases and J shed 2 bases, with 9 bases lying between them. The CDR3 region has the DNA TGTGCCCACGGGGGGAACTATGGCTACACCTTC. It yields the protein CAHGGNYGYTF. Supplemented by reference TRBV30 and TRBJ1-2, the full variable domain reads SQTIHQWPATLVQPVGSPLSLECTVEGTSNPNLYWYRQAAGRGLQLLFYSVGIGQISSEVPQNLSASRPQDRQFILSSKKLLLSDSGFYLCAHGGNYGYTFGSGTRLTVV.

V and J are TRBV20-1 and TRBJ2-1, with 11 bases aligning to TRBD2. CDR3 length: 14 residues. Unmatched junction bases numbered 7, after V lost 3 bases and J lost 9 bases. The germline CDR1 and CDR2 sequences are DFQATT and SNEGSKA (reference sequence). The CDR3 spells CSASRLAGGREQFF. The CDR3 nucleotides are TGCAGTGCTAGCCGGCTAGCGGGAGGACGTGAGCAGTTCTTC.

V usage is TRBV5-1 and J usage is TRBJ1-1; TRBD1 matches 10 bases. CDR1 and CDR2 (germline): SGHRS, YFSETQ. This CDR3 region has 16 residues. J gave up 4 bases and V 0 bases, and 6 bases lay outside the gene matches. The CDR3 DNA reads TGCGCCAGCAGCTTGGCCAGTAGACAGGGGGCCACTGAAGCTTTCTTT. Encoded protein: CASSLASRQGATEAFF.

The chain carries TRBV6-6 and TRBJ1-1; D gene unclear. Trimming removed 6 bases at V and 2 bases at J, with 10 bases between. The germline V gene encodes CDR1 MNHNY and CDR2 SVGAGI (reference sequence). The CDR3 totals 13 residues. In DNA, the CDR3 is TGTGCCAGCAGCACGGCTCGAAACACTGAAGCTTTCTTT. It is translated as CASSTARNTEAFF.

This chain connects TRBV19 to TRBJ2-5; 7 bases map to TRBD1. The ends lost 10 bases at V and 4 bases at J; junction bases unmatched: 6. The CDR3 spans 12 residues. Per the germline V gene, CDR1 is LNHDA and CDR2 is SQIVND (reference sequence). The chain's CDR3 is CATRQGGETQYF. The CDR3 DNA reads TGTGCCACAAGACAGGGTGGAGAGACCCAGTACTTC.

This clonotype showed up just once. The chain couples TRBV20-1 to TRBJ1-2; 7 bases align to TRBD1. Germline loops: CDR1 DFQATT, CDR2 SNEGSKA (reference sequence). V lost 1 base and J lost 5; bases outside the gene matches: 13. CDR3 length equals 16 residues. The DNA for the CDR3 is TGCAGTGCTAGAGCTAACCTCGGGACAGCGTTATATGGCTACACCTTC. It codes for CSARANLGTALYGYTF.

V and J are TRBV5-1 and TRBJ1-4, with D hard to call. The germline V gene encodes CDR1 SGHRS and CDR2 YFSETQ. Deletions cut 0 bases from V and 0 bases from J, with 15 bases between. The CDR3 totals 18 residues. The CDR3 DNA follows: TGCGCCAGCAGCTTGGAGGACTCCCTCTTGGCAACTAATGAAAAACTGTTTTTT. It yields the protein CASSLEDSLLATNEKLFF.

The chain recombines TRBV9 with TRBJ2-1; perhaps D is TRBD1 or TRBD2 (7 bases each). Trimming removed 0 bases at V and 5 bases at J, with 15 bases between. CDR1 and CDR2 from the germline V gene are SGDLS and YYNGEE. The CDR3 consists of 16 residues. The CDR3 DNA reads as TGTGCCAGCAGCGTAGAGCCCAGGGGGAGGGACAATGAGCAGTTCTTC. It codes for CASSVEPRGRDNEQFF.